The 25 T cell receptor beta chains presented below share a single source sample, sequenced in a study of T cell repertoires in ileal Crohn's disease. Time point reported: proximal margin of the surgical specimen (macroscopically non-inflamed). The data were produced by immunoSEQ multiplex PCR, yet TCRdb's version contains in-frame clones alone and is incomplete. Among 3,500 to 4,500 clones listed, 72% were seen once. Sequencing was done on a sample of ileal tissue. The receptors were sampled from an adult with Crohn's disease.

V is TRBV28 and J is TRBJ1-2, with a possible D match to TRBD1 (5 bases). This CDR3 has 14 amino acids. Per the germline V gene, CDR1 is MDHEN and CDR2 is SYDVKM. Trimming cost V 1 base and J 2 bases, with 8 bases left between them. The chain's CDR3 is CASSLLAGNYGYTF. CDR3 coding DNA: TGTGCCAGCAGTTTATTGGCAGGGAACTATGGCTACACCTTC.

The chain joins TRBV10-1 to TRBJ2-2, with D perhaps TRBD1 or TRBD2 (5 bases each). CDR1 WNHNN and CDR2 SYGVQD come from the germline V gene (reference sequence). The CDR3 runs 13 residues. The V and J ends lost 4 bases and 3 bases respectively, with 6 bases between them. CDR3 bases: TGCGCCAGCAGTGTGGGGGACACCGGGGAGCTGTTTTTT. This gives the protein CASSVGDTGELFF.

This chain uses TRBV25-1 with TRBJ2-5; D is perhaps TRBD1 (6 bases). The germline V gene has CDR1 MGHDK and CDR2 SYGVNS. The CDR3 loop spans 15 amino acids. V was clipped by 1 base and J by 4 bases, with 13 bases between them. The CDR3 nucleotides are TGTGCCAGCAGTGAATCCGAAGGGGGTCGAGAGACCCAGTACTTC. Its protein product is CASSESEGGRETQYF.

This clone was recorded a few times. V and J are TRBV14 and TRBJ2-6; D not certain. From germline, CDR1 is SGHDN and CDR2 FVKESK. Between the trimmed V and J ends, which lost 4 bases and 4 bases, there was a span of 5 bases. This CDR3 comprises 13 residues. This CDR3 is CASSLGGANVLTF. Here the CDR3 DNA reads TGTGCCAGCAGCCTCGGGGGGGCCAACGTCCTGACTTTC.

The gene calls are TRBV27 and TRBJ1-6; D gene ambiguous. The germline CDR1 and CDR2 sequences are MNHEY and SMNVEV (reference sequence). V was pared by 5 bases and J by 10 bases, with 18 bases between. This CDR3 has 15 residues. The DNA of the CDR3 is TGTGCCAGCAGTCCCCTCGACGGGTTGGGGTCACCCCTCCACTTT. This codes for CASSPLDGLGSPLHF.

On this clone: Different DNA sequences within this sample yield the same CDR3. The chain couples TRBV29-1 to TRBJ1-2; 9 nucleotides agree with TRBD1. CDR3 length: 12 residues. V lost 7 bases to trimming and J lost 3 bases; unmatched junction nucleotides: 3. Germline V gives CDR1 SQVTM, CDR2 ANQGSEA. CDR3 sequence (DNA): TGCAGCGGGGGACAGGGCGACTATGGCTACACCTTC. The encoded protein is CSGGQGDYGYTF.

This clone has just a few counts. The rearrangement joins TRBV5-4 to TRBJ1-4, with D uncertain. CDR3 length equals 15 residues. V was pared by 2 bases and J by 6 bases, with 14 bases between. The germline V gene encodes CDR1 SGHNT and CDR2 YYREEE (reference sequence). The CDR3 sequence: CASSFSIGIDEKLFF. The DNA for the CDR3 is TGTGCCAGCAGCTTCAGTATCGGGATAGATGAAAAACTGTTTTTT.

This chain links TRBV5-1 with TRBJ2-3, with 12 positions matching TRBD2. Germline loops: CDR1 SGHRS, CDR2 YFSETQ. The CDR3 is 15 residues long. J gave up 4 bases and V 5 bases, and 5 bases lay outside the gene matches. The CDR3 spells CASRTSGGPPDTQYF. The CDR3 DNA follows: TGCGCCAGCAGGACTAGCGGGGGCCCCCCAGATACGCAGTATTTT.

The chain links TRBV28 to TRBJ1-3; D is unclear. Germline loops: CDR1 MDHEN, CDR2 SYDVKM. The CDR3 is 16 residues long. V lost 6 bases and J 0 bases, leaving 15 bases between the germline ends. The CDR3 nucleotides read TGTGCCAGCAGCCCCTCGGACGGGAGCTCTGGAAACACCATATATTTT. It translates to CASSPSDGSSGNTIYF.

This clone was observed a single time. V is TRBV29-1 and J is TRBJ1-1, with 10 bases matching TRBD1. The V and J ends lost 2 bases and 4 bases, in that order; junction bases with no gene match: 10. Germline V gene data show CDR1 as SQVTM and CDR2 as ANQGSEA. The CDR3 spans 16 residues. In DNA form, the CDR3 reads TGCAGCGTTGAACCTATGACAGGGGGCGCGGGCACTGAAGCTTTCTTT. Its protein product is CSVEPMTGGAGTEAFF.

The gene calls are TRBV27 and TRBJ2-7; the D call may be TRBD1 or TRBD2 (7 bases each). This CDR3 contains 14 residues. Trimming took 6 bases from V and 3 from J, leaving 15 bases between them. CDR1 MNHEY and CDR2 SMNVEV come from the germline V gene (reference sequence). The CDR3 DNA is TGTGCCAGCAGAGCGGGACAGACATTCTACGAGCAGTACTTC. Protein product: CASRAGQTFYEQYF.

This chain joins TRBV30 and TRBJ2-5; 9 bases are a match to TRBD2. In germline, CDR1 is GTSNPN, CDR2 SVGIG (reference sequence). J gave up 2 bases and V 8 bases, and 6 bases lay outside the gene matches. The CDR3 is 13 residues long. In DNA form, the CDR3 reads TGTGCCGGCGGGGGGGGAAGTCAAGAGACCCAGTACTTC. Translating gives CAGGGGSQETQYF.

The rearrangement joins TRBV6-6 to TRBJ1-5; TRBD1 agrees at 9 bases. The CDR3 contains 13 residues. The V segment lost 4 bases and the J segment 5 bases; nucleotides outside the gene matches: 0. Germline V gene sequence: CDR1 MNHNY, CDR2 SVGAGI (reference sequence). In DNA, the CDR3 is TGTGCCAGCAGTTGGGACAGGGATCAGCCCCAGCATTTT. Residues: CASSWDRDQPQHF.

This clone was recorded once. The chain recombines TRBV27 with TRBJ2-6, with D uncertain. The germline V and J ends were trimmed by 3 bases and 1 base, with 4 bases remaining between them. This CDR3 has 14 residues. In germline, CDR1 is MNHEY, CDR2 SMNVEV (reference sequence). CDR3 region: CASSLGSGANVLTF. CDR3 coding DNA: TGTGCCAGCAGTTTGGGGTCTGGGGCCAACGTCCTGACTTTC.

This clone was seen more than once but under ten times. This chain links TRBV27 with TRBJ1-3; the match to TRBD1 covers 7 bases. Germline V gene sequence: CDR1 MNHEY, CDR2 SMNVEV (reference sequence). V trimming: 6 bases; J trimming: 0 bases; junction bases outside the gene matches: 5. CDR3 length: 15 residues. CDR3 DNA: TGTGCCAGCAGATCGACAGGGAACTCTGGAAACACCATATATTTT. Protein: CASRSTGNSGNTIYF.

This chain connects TRBV28 to TRBJ2-7; 9 positions agree with TRBD2. The CDR3 runs to 15 residues. With V trimmed by 5 bases and J by 7 bases, 12 bases remained unmatched. CDR1 is MDHEN, CDR2 SYDVKM, per germline. CDR3 protein: CASSTSSGASREQYF. DNA for the CDR3: TGTGCCAGCAGTACCTCTAGCGGGGCCTCCCGAGAGCAGTACTTC.

This clone was counted once. The V and J genes are TRBV7-6 and TRBJ2-3; 8 bases match TRBD1. CDR3 length: 16 amino acids. Trimming at V came to 5 bases and at J to 0 bases, leaving 7 bases not matched to a gene. Germline CDR1 reads SGHVS; CDR2 reads FNYEAQ. The CDR3 nucleotides read TGTGCCAGCAGCCCGAGGGACAGGTGGAGCACAGATACGCAGTATTTT. Its translation: CASSPRDRWSTDTQYF.

The chain is built from TRBV7-2 and TRBJ2-4; no reliable D call. With 1 base removed from V and 8 bases from J, the gap between germline ends came to 12 bases. In germline, CDR1 is SGHTA, CDR2 FQGNSA. This CDR3 spans 14 amino acids. The CDR3 spells CASSLDGSLDIQYF. DNA of the CDR3: TGTGCCAGCAGCTTAGATGGGTCGCTCGACATTCAGTACTTC. The complete variable domain, with remaining parts taken from reference TRBV7-2 and TRBJ2-4, reads GAGVSQSPSNKVTEKGKDVELRCDPISGHTALYWYRQSLGQGLEFLIYFQGNSAPDKSGLPSDRFSAERTGGSVSTLTIQRTQQEDSAVYLCASSLDGSLDIQYFGAGTRLSVL.

The V and J genes are TRBV6-1 and TRBJ1-5, with TRBD1 matching over 7 bases. V trimming: 3 bases; J trimming: 6 bases; junction bases outside the gene matches: 8. Per the germline V gene, CDR1 is MNHNS and CDR2 is SASEGT. The CDR3 sequence is 15 residues long. CDR3 nucleotide sequence: TGTGCCAGCAGTGAGGAAGGGGGCGCGATTCAGCCCCAGCATTTT. Translation: CASSEEGGAIQPQHF.

This clone came up a few times. The rearrangement uses TRBV7-3 and TRBJ2-1; D uncertain. The CDR3 extends over 15 amino acids. Germline CDR1 reads SGHTA; CDR2 reads FQGTGA. Trimming took 6 bases from V and 1 from J, leaving 13 bases between them. CDR3 in DNA: TGTGCCAGCAGTCCGGACCCGACGTCCTACAATGAGCAGTTCTTC. Its protein product is CASSPDPTSYNEQFF.

This clone is labeled as large. The CDR3 nucleotides are TGTGCCAGTAGTACCAACAACTATGGCTACACCTTC. Translated, it gives CASSTNNYGYTF. The chain links TRBV19 to TRBJ1-2; D is undetermined. The CDR3 covers 12 residues. Trimming pared 4 bases from V and 2 bases from J, leaving 5 bases between. Germline CDR1 is LNHDA and CDR2 is SQIVND (reference sequence).

The rearrangement uses TRBV29-1 and TRBJ2-3; perhaps TRBD2 as D (7 bases). The CDR3 is made up of 14 amino acids. The V gene lost 6 bases and the J gene lost 4 bases, with 17 bases spanning the gap. CDR1 SQVTM and CDR2 ANQGSEA come from the germline V gene. This CDR3 is CSVLGGGASDTQYF. Here the CDR3 DNA reads TGCAGCGTCCTGGGGGGGGGGGCTTCAGATACGCAGTATTTT.

This clone appeared once. This rearrangement joins TRBV7-8 to TRBJ2-1, with D perhaps matching TRBD2 (6 bases). CDR3 length: 16 residues. Trimming removed 5 bases from V and 6 bases from J, with 20 bases in between. CDR1 is SGHVS and CDR2 is FQNEAQ in the germline V gene. Here the CDR3 DNA reads TGTGCCAGCAGCCAAGATGCCGGGAGTTCGGGCAATGAGCAGTTCTTC. Translated: CASSQDAGSSGNEQFF.

The chain combines TRBV2 with TRBJ2-7, with D possibly TRBD1 on 5 matching bases. Trimming cost V 6 bases and J 0 bases, with 12 bases left between them. Germline V gene lookup returns CDR1 SNHLY and CDR2 FYNNEI. The CDR3 runs 14 residues. The CDR3 region has the DNA TGTGCCAGCAGATCAGGACAAGCCTCCTACGAGCAGTACTTC. Protein: CASRSGQASYEQYF.

This chain joins TRBV27 and TRBJ1-2; a weak D match, TRBD1 (6 bases). This CDR3 region has 14 residues. In germline, CDR1 is MNHEY, CDR2 SMNVEV (reference sequence). V was trimmed by 7 bases and J by 1 base, leaving 13 bases between them. The CDR3 protein is CASTPRGVNYGYTF. The CDR3 region has the DNA TGTGCCAGCACCCCTAGGGGGGTTAACTATGGCTACACCTTC.